A single sample is the source of the 27 T cell receptor beta chains below, sequenced in a study of CD4 and CD8 cells across lung adenocarcinoma regions (dated by TCRdb to 2016 to 2019). Library preparation used PCR. Sequenced on a HiSeq X Ten. The public reads were reanalyzed by TCRdb: fastp trimming at Q25, MiXCR alignment, in-frame beta chains only. Under each unique CDR3 protein, matching rows form one entry showing the most common genes and DNA. In this sample the table shows 25,000 or so distinct CDR3 sequences, approximately 52% of which occur a single time. The ten top clones hold about 20% of the sample. Sequencing used CD4+ T cells from the center of a lung tumor. The cell subset or site label corresponds to: tumor center region. These receptors all come from a male donor with lung adenocarcinoma. The CD4 and CD8 labels of this study may be unreliable.

Note on this clonotype: At one boundary the junction diverges from the germline segment, which might be a read error. CDR3 amino acids: CAGGHGGRAQDIQYF. The DNA of the CDR3 is TGTGCCGGCGGGCACGGGGGGCGAGCCCAAGACATCCAGTACTTC. The rearrangement uses TRBV6-1 and TRBJ2-4; tentative D call: TRBD2 (7 bases). From germline, CDR1 is MNHNS and CDR2 SASEGT. This CDR3 comprises 15 residues.

This sequence joins TRBV27 and TRBJ1-3, with unresolved D. This CDR3 contains 16 residues. Germline CDR1 MNHEY, CDR2 SMNVEV (reference sequence). V shed 5 bases and J shed 0 bases, with 14 bases lying between them. This CDR3 is CASSQRPPYSGNTIYF. CDR3 sequence (DNA): TGTGCCAGCAGTCAACGACCGCCATACTCTGGAAACACCATATATTTT.

This clonotype occurred many times. The V gene is TRBV6-5, the J gene TRBJ2-5, with D perhaps given as TRBD1 or TRBD2 (5 bases each). The last part of the DNA fits TRBJ2-7 better; the J call may be wrong. This CDR3 spans 15 amino acids. The germline CDR1 and CDR2 sequences are MNHEY and SVGAGI. DNA of the CDR3: TGTGCCAGCATACAGGACTTGTCCCCTTACTACGAGCAGTACTTC. Its protein product is CASIQDLSPYYEQYF.

The genes are TRBV10-3 and TRBJ2-3; 10 nucleotides agree with TRBD1. The CDR3 covers 15 residues. Per germline, CDR1 ENHRY and CDR2 SYGVKD. V lost 5 bases and J lost 3; bases outside the gene matches: 5. CDR3 sequence (DNA): TGTGCCATCAGTACGGGACAGGGGACAACAGATACGCAGTATTTT. Translation gives CAISTGQGTTDTQYF.

This clonotype was counted many times. The chain joins TRBV4-1 to TRBJ2-1, with TRBD2 identical over 13 bases. V trimming: 1 base; J trimming: 6 bases; junction bases outside the gene matches: 6. Germline loops: CDR1 MGHRA, CDR2 YSYEKL. The CDR3 consists of 17 residues. CDR3 loop: CASSQVPGLAGTNEQFF. In nucleotides, the CDR3 is TGCGCCAGCAGCCAAGTGCCGGGACTAGCGGGGACCAATGAGCAGTTCTTC.

This clonotype has just a few counts. V and J are TRBV12-3 or TRBV12-4 and TRBJ2-3, with 8 bases matching TRBD1. The CDR3 sequence is 13 residues long. V trimming: 5 bases; J trimming: 6 bases; junction bases outside the gene matches: 4. CDR3 protein: CASSLGTGDTQYF. As DNA, the CDR3 is TGTGCCAGCAGTCTCGGGACAGGTGATACGCAGTATTTT.

The rearrangement links TRBV4-1 to TRBJ1-1; D is unclear. V was pared by 6 bases and J by 0 bases, with 8 bases between. This CDR3 comprises 13 residues. Germline V gene data show CDR1 as MGHRA and CDR2 as YSYEKL. The CDR3 is CASRWNMNTEAFF. CDR3 nucleotide sequence: TGCGCCAGCAGATGGAACATGAACACTGAAGCTTTCTTT.

As concerns this clonotype: A much larger clone lies one base from this, so it may be a read error. The rearrangement joins TRBV14 to TRBJ2-1, with 9 nucleotides matching TRBD2. The CDR3 loop spans 16 amino acids. Germline V gene lookup returns CDR1 SGHDN and CDR2 FVKESK. With V trimmed by 0 bases and J by 10 bases, 10 bases remained unmatched. CDR3 in DNA: TGTGCCAGCAGCCAAGAAGCTAGCGGGACCTCCTACGAGCAGTTCTTC. This translates into CASSQEASGTSYEQFF.

The chain is built from TRBV11-2 and TRBJ2-5; maybe TRBD1 (6 bases). The CDR3 totals 15 residues. From germline, CDR1 is SGHAT and CDR2 FQNNGV. V lost 6 bases and J 4 bases, leaving 18 bases between the germline ends. CDR3 region: CASSKRAGEGETQYF. CDR3 in DNA: TGTGCCAGCAGTAAACGGGCAGGGGAAGGAGAGACCCAGTACTTC. Looking up the rest from reference TRBV11-2 and TRBJ2-5 gives the full variable domain: EAGVAQSPRYKIIEKRQSVAFWCNPISGHATLYWYQQILGQGPKLLIQFQNNGVVDDSQLPKDRFSAERLKGVDSTLKIQPAKLEDSAVYLCASSKRAGEGETQYFGPGTRLLVL.

This rearrangement joins TRBV6-1 to TRBJ1-2, with D perhaps TRBD1 (5 bases). The germline V gene has CDR1 MNHNS and CDR2 SASEGT. With 6 bases removed from V and 10 bases from J, the gap between germline ends came to 18 bases. This CDR3 has 13 amino acids. CDR3 sequence (DNA): TGTGCCAGCAGGGGGACCGAGGGTAGTGCCTACACCTTC. This gives the protein CASRGTEGSAYTF.

Many counts were recorded for this clonotype. The chain joins TRBV6-5 to TRBJ1-3, with 9 bases that match TRBD1. The CDR3 has 15 residues. Germline V gene lookup returns CDR1 MNHEY and CDR2 SVGAGI. With 5 bases clipped from V and 8 bases from J, the junction kept 10 bases outside the gene matches. Here the CDR3 reads CASSLTPGQGHTIYF. CDR3 nucleotide sequence: TGTGCCAGCAGTCTCACTCCGGGACAGGGCCACACCATATATTTT.

The chain links TRBV27 to TRBJ2-3; TRBD2 might be the D (6 bases). The CDR3 is made up of 15 amino acids. Germline values: CDR1 MNHEY, CDR2 SMNVEV (reference sequence). The germline V and J ends were trimmed by 3 bases and 9 bases, with 19 bases remaining between them. The CDR3 reads CASSLGRGAKDTQYF. Here the CDR3 DNA reads TGTGCCAGCAGTTTGGGGCGGGGAGCGAAAGACACGCAGTATTTT.

By sample share, this clonotype is medium-sized. V usage is TRBV6-5 and J usage is TRBJ2-1, with D perhaps matching TRBD2 (6 bases). The length of the CDR3 is 16 residues. Trimming removed 4 bases at V and 7 bases at J, with 20 bases between. Looked up from germline, CDR1 is MNHEY and CDR2 is SVGAGI. This CDR3 is CASSSPGFYGSNEQFF. As DNA, the CDR3 is TGTGCCAGCAGTTCCCCGGGTTTTTACGGGAGTAATGAGCAGTTCTTC.

About this clonotype: Germline and junction disagree at one end, which may indicate a read error. The rearrangement uses TRBV6-1 and TRBJ2-3; 8 bases map to TRBD2. This CDR3 spans 16 amino acids. Germline lookup yields CDR1 MNHNS and CDR2 SASEGT. The CDR3 loop is CASGGLGGGPPDTQYF. The CDR3 nucleotides are TGTGCCAGCGGGGGACTAGGGGGAGGTCCACCAGATACGCAGTATTTC.

This clonotype was counted only a few times. The chain has TRBV6-1 and TRBJ2-3; 7 bases align to TRBD1. Germline CDR1 reads MNHNS; CDR2 reads SASEGT. The CDR3 is 14 residues long. The junction had 3 bases not matched to a gene; V was cut back by 4 bases and J by 2 bases. CDR3 residues: CASSVDRATDTQYF. In DNA form, the CDR3 reads TGTGCCAGCAGTGTTGACAGGGCCACAGATACGCAGTATTTT.

V is TRBV6-1 and J is TRBJ2-3; no clear D. The CDR3 is made up of 13 amino acids. Trimming left V 8 bases short and J 5 bases short, with 14 bases between. In germline, CDR1 is MNHNS, CDR2 SASEGT. The CDR3 DNA reads as TGTGCCAGCGCAGCCTATGTCCAAGATACGCAGTATTTT. This encodes CASAAYVQDTQYF.

V usage is TRBV10-1 and J usage is TRBJ2-2; 9 bases match TRBD2. The end of the DNA aligns better with TRBJ2-3, so the J call may be wrong. Germline lookup yields CDR1 WNHNN and CDR2 SYGVQD (reference sequence). The CDR3 consists of 15 residues. CDR3 nucleotides: TGCGCCAGCAGTGCTAGCGGGGTGAGCACAGATGAGCAGTATTTT. Its translation: CASSASGVSTDEQYF.

As for this clonotype: The germline gene is not matched at one end of the junction; a read error may be the cause. The chain links TRBV10-3 to TRBJ2-3, with TRBD1 as a possible D gene (6 bases). Per germline, CDR1 ENHRY and CDR2 SYGVKD. This CDR3 has 14 amino acids. CDR3 DNA sequence: TGTGCGGGCCGTGGGGTGGGGGACAAAGATACGCAGTATTTC. Protein: CAGRGVGDKDTQYF.

This rearrangement joins TRBV6-5 to TRBJ2-4; TRBD2 agrees at 7 bases. The germline gives CDR1 MNHEY, CDR2 SVGAGI. Trimming at V came to 2 bases and at J to 10 bases, leaving 14 bases not matched to a gene. This CDR3 region has 16 residues. Here the CDR3 DNA reads TGTGCCAGCAGTTACCAGAGCGGGACGAGCACAGATATTCAGTACTTC. This codes for CASSYQSGTSTDIQYF.

The sample holds many counts of this clonotype. The V and J genes are TRBV7-2 and TRBJ2-4; no clear D gene. This CDR3 has 11 residues. CDR1 is SGHTA and CDR2 is FQGNSA in the germline V gene. V lost 5 bases, J lost 8 bases, and 7 bases lay in between. CDR3 loop: CASSLSDIQYF. The CDR3 DNA reads TGTGCCAGCAGCCTATCGGACATTCAGTACTTC.

This clonotype was seen ten or more times. The chain is built from TRBV6-5 and TRBJ2-4; the match to TRBD2 covers 9 bases. CDR3 length: 16 residues. V shed 2 bases, J shed 13 bases, and the junction held 15 bases outside the gene matches. Germline V gene sequence: CDR1 MNHEY, CDR2 SVGAGI. CDR3 loop: CASSYGGIAGVNTQYF. DNA of the CDR3: TGTGCCAGCAGTTACGGTGGAATAGCGGGAGTTAACACCCAGTACTTC.

About this clonotype itself: A junction end diverges from the germline sequence, so it may reflect a read error. The chain employs TRBV25-1 and TRBJ2-2; D is perhaps TRBD1 (6 bases). Germline V gene data show CDR1 as MGHDK and CDR2 as SYGVNS. This CDR3 comprises 12 residues. CDR3 sequence reads: CASARGTGALFF. In DNA form, the CDR3 reads TGTGCCAGCGCCAGGGGCACCGGGGCGCTGTTTTTT. Variable domain in full (rest from reference TRBV25-1 and TRBJ2-2): EADIYQTPRYLVIGTGKKITLECSQTMGHDKMYWYQQDPGMELHLIHYSYGVNSTEKGDLSSESTVSRIRTEHFPLTLESARPSHTSQYLCASARGTGALFFGEGSRLTVL.

This clonotype appeared many times. This chain connects TRBV10-1 to TRBJ2-1; TRBD2 agrees at 11 bases. Germline V gene lookup returns CDR1 WNHNN and CDR2 SYGVQD (reference sequence). Trimming took 4 bases from V and 8 from J; bases not matched to a gene: 4. The CDR3 spans 14 residues. CDR3 in DNA: TGCGCCAGCAGTGGGACTAGCGGGTCCCATGAGCAGTTCTTC. This gives the protein CASSGTSGSHEQFF.

This clonotype was detected ten times or more. The V gene is TRBV6-5, the J gene TRBJ2-1, with D hard to call. V lost 4 bases, J lost 5 bases, and 12 bases lay in between. Looked up from germline, CDR1 is MNHEY and CDR2 is SVGAGI. The CDR3 is 14 residues long. The CDR3 sequence: CASSSYLEDNEQFF. CDR3 DNA sequence: TGTGCCAGCAGTTCGTATCTAGAAGACAATGAGCAGTTCTTC.

The chain is built from TRBV6-1 and TRBJ2-3; 8 bases line up with TRBD2. The V gene's germline CDR1 is MNHNS and CDR2 SASEGT. This CDR3 comprises 15 residues. V shed 5 bases, J shed 5 bases, and the junction held 9 bases outside the gene matches. The CDR3 DNA reads TGTGCCAGCAGTCGGGGGGGGACGGGCAAAGATACGCAGTATTTT. Translated: CASSRGGTGKDTQYF.

This rearrangement joins TRBV9 to TRBJ2-3, with a tentative D call TRBD2 (5 bases). Trimming left V 0 bases short and J 5 bases short, with 10 bases between. The CDR3 sequence is 14 residues long. Germline CDR1 is SGDLS and CDR2 is YYNGEE. The CDR3 nucleotides are TGTGCCAGCAGCGTAGATACCCGGGAAGATACGCAGTATTTT. This gives the protein CASSVDTREDTQYF.

Sample share makes this clonotype medium-sized (0.01 to 0.1%). The chain is built from TRBV6-1 and TRBJ2-7; D remains ambiguous. Trimming removed 1 base from V and 2 bases from J, with 6 bases in between. In germline, CDR1 is MNHNS, CDR2 SASEGT. The CDR3 sequence is 13 residues long. CDR3 region: CASSEDHAYEQYF. In nucleotides, the CDR3 is TGTGCCAGCAGTGAAGACCACGCCTACGAGCAGTACTTC.